The 14 T cell receptor beta chains presented below share a single source sample, sequenced in a study of PD-L1 blockade in urothelial cancer. The table came from immunoSEQ multiplex PCR; TCRdb's copy has only in-frame clones and leaves some out. The profile covers more than 75,000 clones, with 84% appearing a single time and roughly 2% taken by the ten largest. The time point denotes: pretreatment peripheral blood. The source was PBMCs, collected around atezolizumab (anti-PD-L1) treatment. Source of these receptors: a man in his sixties with urothelial cancer.

The rearrangement links TRBV19 to TRBJ2-7; TRBD2 agrees at 14 bases. CDR3 length: 18 amino acids. The trim removed 4 bases at V and 3 bases at J, leaving 11 bases unmatched. CDR1 is LNHDA, CDR2 SQIVND, per germline (reference sequence). The CDR3 DNA is TGTGCCAGTAGTACCTTGGGACTAGCGGGAGAGGTGGACTACGAGCAGTACTTC. Translated, it gives CASSTLGLAGEVDYEQYF.

V gene TRBV19 combines with J gene TRBJ2-2; 7 bases map to TRBD1. This CDR3 has 16 residues. The ends lost 4 bases at V and 5 bases at J; junction bases unmatched: 10. Germline-derived CDR1 and CDR2 are LNHDA and SQIVND (reference sequence). The CDR3 DNA sequence: TGTGCCAGTAGTAGCGACAGGGAGAAGGGAACCGGGGAGCTGTTTTTT. Its translation: CASSSDREKGTGELFF.

This clone has more than one count but fewer than ten. The chain recombines TRBV2 with TRBJ1-6; 7 nucleotides line up with TRBD1. Germline loops: CDR1 SNHLY, CDR2 FYNNEI. This CDR3 is built from 14 residues. After removal of 7 bases from V and 11 bases from J, the junction contained 11 bases not matched to a gene. The CDR3 bases are TGTGCCAGCACCCAACTCGGGACAGCAGCACCCCTCCACTTT. Translated: CASTQLGTAAPLHF.

This clone has a single count. The CDR3 bases are TGTGCCAGCAGCTTAGAGACAGTGACCGGGGAGCTGTTTTTT. This sequence encodes CASSLETVTGELFF. This rearrangement joins TRBV7-7 to TRBJ2-2; TRBD1 is a possible D gene (5 bases). The CDR3 has 14 amino acids. Trimming left V 1 base short and J 5 bases short, with 8 bases between. Germline V gene lookup returns CDR1 SSHAT and CDR2 FNYEAQ (reference sequence). Variable domain in full (rest from reference TRBV7-7 and TRBJ2-2): GAGVSQSPRYKVTKRGQDVTLRCDPISSHATLYWYQQALGQGPEFLTYFNYEAQPDKSGLPSDRFSAERPEGSISTLTIQRTEQRDSAMYRCASSLETVTGELFFGEGSRLTVL.

The chain joins TRBV5-1 to TRBJ2-1; 13 nucleotides agree with TRBD2. The CDR3 extends over 16 amino acids. The J segment lost 9 bases and the V segment lost 4 bases, leaving 10 bases of the junction unmatched. Germline V lookup: CDR1 SGHRS, CDR2 YFSETQ. The CDR3 DNA sequence: TGCGCCAGCAGCATCCGGACTAGCGGGAGATTTGGTGAGCAGTTCTTC. Translating it yields CASSIRTSGRFGEQFF.

The chain recombines TRBV5-1 with TRBJ2-1, with TRBD2 identical over 8 bases. Germline trimming cut 0 bases from V and 0 bases from J; bases unmatched to any gene: 5. The CDR3 is 17 residues long. Germline loops: CDR1 SGHRS, CDR2 YFSETQ. CDR3 loop: CASSLAAGGFSYNEQFF. CDR3 coding DNA: TGCGCCAGCAGCTTGGCGGCGGGGGGATTCTCCTACAATGAGCAGTTCTTC.

The chain recombines TRBV21-1 with TRBJ2-7; whether TRBD1, the table's D call, matches the DNA was not checked. TRBV21-1 is marked as a pseudogene. This CDR3 is 17 amino acids long. The CDR3 sequence is CASSETKTGLWSYEQYF. The CDR3 DNA is TGTGCCAGCAGCGAAACAAAAACAGGGTTATGGTCCTACGAGCAGTACTTC.

The rearrangement uses TRBV5-4 and TRBJ1-1; no clear D. This CDR3 contains 14 residues. The germline V gene encodes CDR1 SGHNT and CDR2 YYREEE (reference sequence). Trimming pared 4 bases from V and 0 bases from J, leaving 10 bases between. This chain's CDR3 is CASSLDGMNTEAFF. In nucleotides, the CDR3 is TGTGCCAGCAGCCTGGACGGGATGAACACTGAAGCTTTCTTT.

The chain links TRBV30 to TRBJ1-2, with 7 bases fitting TRBD1. Losses at the gene ends were 2 bases for V and 4 bases for J; bases not matched to a gene: 7. This CDR3 is built from 14 residues. Per germline, CDR1 GTSNPN and CDR2 SVGIG (reference sequence). The CDR3 DNA follows: TGTGCCTGGAGTCCTGGACAGGAGGCCTATGGCTACACCTTC. Translated, it gives CAWSPGQEAYGYTF.

This sequence joins TRBV12-5 and TRBJ1-2, with D uncertain. V gave up 2 bases and J gave up 1 base, with 2 bases separating them. CDR1 is LGHNT and CDR2 is FRNRAP in the germline V gene. CDR3 length: 12 amino acids. The CDR3: CASGLRNYGYTF. The CDR3 nucleotides are TGTGCTAGTGGTTTGCGTAACTATGGCTACACCTTC.

This clone was counted only a few times. The chain uses TRBV5-1 and TRBJ1-4; D unclear. Germline assignment: CDR1 SGHRS and CDR2 YFSETQ. This CDR3 is built from 14 residues. V lost 0 bases and J 8 bases, leaving 11 bases between the germline ends. In DNA, the CDR3 is TGCGCCAGCAGCTTGGGCGGTGGAGGGGAAAAACTGTTTTTT. Its translation: CASSLGGGGEKLFF.

The genes are TRBV5-1 and TRBJ2-7; D perhaps matches TRBD2 (6 bases). This CDR3 has 13 amino acids. Trimming cost V 9 bases and J 5 bases, with 18 bases left between them. Germline V lookup: CDR1 SGHRS, CDR2 YFSETQ. The CDR3 spells CATKEGLEDEQYF. The CDR3 nucleotides are TGCGCCACCAAGGAGGGTCTCGAGGACGAGCAGTACTTC. The complete variable domain, with remaining parts taken from reference TRBV5-1 and TRBJ2-7, reads KAGVTQTPRYLIKTRGQQVTLSCSPISGHRSVSWYQQTPGQGLQFLFEYFSETQRNKGNFPGRFSGRQFSNSRSEMNVSTLELGDSALYLCATKEGLEDEQYFGPGTRLTVT.

The J gene is TRBJ2-1, the V gene TRBV7-9, with 14 bases that match TRBD2. The CDR3 consists of 14 residues. CDR1 SEHNR and CDR2 FQNEAQ come from the germline V gene (reference sequence). The V segment lost 7 bases and the J segment 7 bases; nucleotides outside the gene matches: 3. DNA for the CDR3: TGTGCCAGCAACGGACTAGCGGGAGGAAATGAGCAGTTCTTC. Amino acid sequence: CASNGLAGGNEQFF.

The DNA of the CDR3 is TGTGCCAGCAGCTTGGCCGGGGTGGCAGGCGAGCAGTACTTC. Its translation: CASSLAGVAGEQYF. The chain employs TRBV5-4 and TRBJ2-7; perhaps TRBD2 as D (5 bases). With 0 bases removed from V and 6 bases from J, the gap between germline ends came to 13 bases. The CDR3 sequence is 14 residues long. The germline V gene has CDR1 SGHNT and CDR2 YYREEE (reference sequence). Complete variable domain (other parts from reference TRBV5-4 and TRBJ2-7): ETGVTQSPTHLIKTRGQQVTLRCSSQSGHNTVSWYQQALGQGPQFIFQYYREEENGRGNFPPRFSGLQFPNYSSELNVNALELDDSALYLCASSLAGVAGEQYFGPGTRLTVT.